Shown below are 10 T cell receptor beta chains from a single sample sequenced in a study of blood T cell repertoires in COVID-19. The data were produced by immunoSEQ multiplex PCR, yet TCRdb's version contains in-frame clones alone and is incomplete. The sample has under 20,000 clones, more than 65% seen once. Sequencing input: peripheral blood. Source of these receptors: a man aged 65 to 79 with COVID-19, enrolled during active disease.

This rearrangement joins TRBV5-1 to TRBJ2-3, with D tentatively TRBD2 (6 bases). Trimming pared 6 bases from V and 2 bases from J, leaving 13 bases between. Germline V CDR1 and CDR2: SGHRS, YFSETQ. The CDR3 is 14 amino acids. The DNA of the CDR3 is TGCGCCAGCAACTCGGGGGAATACACAGATACGCAGTATTTT. Protein: CASNSGEYTDTQYF.

The CDR3 protein is CASRGTGGIIAQHF. CDR3 sequence (DNA): TGTGCCAGCAGGGGGACAGGGGGTATCATAGCCCAGCATTTT. The rearrangement links TRBV6-5 to TRBJ1-5; 11 bases match TRBD1. The CDR3 sequence is 14 residues long. J lost 11 bases, V lost 6 bases, and 9 bases had no gene match. Germline CDR1 reads MNHEY; CDR2 reads SVGAGI.

The chain is built from TRBV5-6 and TRBJ2-2, with 7 bases lining up with TRBD1. J was trimmed by 4 bases and V by 1 base; bases with no gene match: 4. The germline gives CDR1 SGHDT, CDR2 YYEEEE. This CDR3 has 15 residues. CDR3 DNA: TGTGCCAGCAGCTTGTTTACAGGGGTCACCGGGGAGCTGTTTTTT. Translation: CASSLFTGVTGELFF.

The chain recombines TRBV19 with TRBJ2-3, with 12 nucleotides matching TRBD2. The V segment lost 2 bases and the J segment 1 base; nucleotides outside the gene matches: 4. CDR3 length: 17 amino acids. Germline lookup yields CDR1 LNHDA and CDR2 SQIVND (reference sequence). The CDR3, as DNA: TGTGCCAGTAGTATAATGACTAGCGGGAGTGGCACAGATACGCAGTATTTT. Protein product: CASSIMTSGSGTDTQYF.

The CDR3 is CASARQGVWSGLRTGGTDTQYF. The CDR3 DNA follows: TGTGCCAGCGCCAGACAGGGGGTTTGGTCCGGCCTTAGGACTGGAGGCACAGATACGCAGTATTTT. J is TRBJ2-3 and V is TRBV27; 9 bases are shared with TRBD1. The CDR3 extends over 22 amino acids. Germline values: CDR1 MNHEY, CDR2 SMNVEV (reference sequence). V lost 8 bases, J lost 1 base, and 28 bases stayed unmatched.

The chain employs TRBV6-5 and TRBJ2-2; 7 bases agree with TRBD2. The CDR3 spans 13 residues. Germline V gene sequence: CDR1 MNHEY, CDR2 SVGAGI. J gave up 7 bases and V 7 bases, and 6 bases lay outside the gene matches. CDR3 DNA sequence: TGTGCCAGCAAAAGACCGGGGGGCGGGGAGCTGTTTTTT. Residues: CASKRPGGGELFF.

The rearrangement links TRBV5-1 to TRBJ1-4; 7 bases line up with TRBD1. The trim removed 1 base at V and 4 bases at J, leaving 7 bases unmatched. This CDR3 is 16 amino acids long. The V gene's germline CDR1 is SGHRS and CDR2 YFSETQ. The CDR3 nucleotides read TGCGCCAGCAGCTTGCTTCCGGGACAGAATAATGAAAAACTGTTTTTT. This sequence encodes CASSLLPGQNNEKLFF. Supplemented by reference TRBV5-1 and TRBJ1-4, the full variable domain reads KAGVTQTPRYLIKTRGQQVTLSCSPISGHRSVSWYQQTPGQGLQFLFEYFSETQRNKGNFPGRFSGRQFSNSRSEMNVSTLELGDSALYLCASSLLPGQNNEKLFFGSGTQLSVL.

The chain has TRBV5-1 and TRBJ1-4; D might be TRBD1 (5 bases). The CDR3 is 15 amino acids. The germline V and J ends were trimmed by 5 bases and 1 base, with 12 bases remaining between them. Germline CDR1 and CDR2: SGHRS and YFSETQ. CDR3 protein: CASRPWQGTNEKLFF. CDR3 nucleotide sequence: TGCGCCAGCAGACCGTGGCAGGGAACTAATGAAAAACTGTTTTTT.

The chain is built from TRBV6-5 and TRBJ2-7; 7 nucleotides agree with TRBD1. CDR3 size: 16 residues. Per germline, CDR1 MNHEY and CDR2 SVGAGI. V trimming: 4 bases; J trimming: 3 bases; junction bases outside the gene matches: 12. The CDR3 loop is CASSFSTGVGFYEQYF. DNA of the CDR3: TGTGCCAGCAGTTTTTCTACAGGGGTTGGGTTCTACGAGCAGTACTTC.

This clone is medium-sized by share. Just one base apart from a much larger clone, this may be a read error. The genes are TRBV4-2 and TRBJ2-5; 9 bases fit TRBD2. Germline CDR1 and CDR2: LGHNA and YNFKEQ. The CDR3 length is 16 residues. V lost 1 base to trimming and J lost 4 bases; unmatched junction nucleotides: 7. The CDR3 reads CASSQGGAGGPETQYF. The CDR3 DNA follows: TGTGCCAGCAGCCAAGGGGGGGCGGGGGGGCCAGAGACCCAGTACTTC.